This TCR beta chain was obtained from a study of blood T cell repertoires in COVID-19. In the study overall: The analysed material was cDNA or gDNA that came from T cells, B-cell-depleted T cells, or PBMCs.

The germline V gene has CDR1 SGHTA and CDR2 FQGTGA. This CDR3 is 15 amino acids long. The ends lost 0 bases at V and 8 bases at J; junction bases unmatched: 5. Original processing notes: Cell counts per sample came from amplifying reference gene primers. Here immunoSEQ multiplex PCR was the method, and the copy in TCRdb shows in-frame clones only, minus some. V and J calls plus clone size are reproduced from that table; the DNA served to infer D and trimming. The repertoire holds about 80,000 clones, with roughly 76% as singletons. The receptor was derived from a man aged 65 to 79 with active or convalescent COVID-19. The sequencing sample was made of peripheral blood. The chain links TRBV7-3 to TRBJ2-1; 9 bases match TRBD1. The CDR3: CASSLTGQGMHEQFF. DNA for the CDR3: TGTGCCAGCAGCTTAACAGGACAGGGGATGCATGAGCAGTTCTTC.